The clone carrying this T cell receptor (beta chain) was recorded only once. Sequencing was performed with immunoSEQ multiplex PCR; in TCRdb, only in-frame clones are kept and a portion is missing. The repertoire has roughly 84,000 clones, about 94% of them found once; the top ten carry 1.3% to 1.5%. The sample comes from a study of T cell changes during pregnancy in multiple sclerosis. The CDR3 is made up of 17 amino acids. This TCR was sampled from a female donor in good health, enrolled as a control in a pregnancy study. This material consisted of peripheral blood, taken in the third trimester of pregnancy. The chain recombines TRBV21-1 with TRBJ2-3; the DNA was not used to check the table's D call, TRBD2. TRBV21-1 is marked as a pseudogene. CDR3 coding DNA: TGTGCCAGCACCCCTGGGGTGTTGAGGGTCGACGCAGATACGCAGTATTTT. This encodes CASTPGVLRVDADTQYF.